This T cell receptor beta chain appears in the sequencing data of a study of blood T cell repertoires in COVID-19. Background on the study: Acute and convalescent COVID-19 specimens originated in the United States, Italy and Spain.

The germline V gene encodes CDR1 SEHNR and CDR2 FQNEAQ (reference sequence). V was pared by 1 base and J by 8 bases, with 9 bases between. The CDR3 consists of 14 residues. The assay was immunoSEQ multiplex PCR, and TCRdb's table has in-frame clones only and misses some. The data show tens of thousands of clones, with more than 75% seen just once and over 25% held by the top ten. This rearrangement joins TRBV7-9 to TRBJ1-6, with TRBD1 as a possible D gene (6 bases). The receptor was derived from a man older than 75 with acute or convalescent COVID-19. The material sequenced was peripheral blood. CDR3 nucleotides: TGTGCCAGCAGCTTAGTACAGGGTGATTCACCCCTCCACTTT. Translation gives CASSLVQGDSPLHF.